A single sample gave rise to the 32 T cell receptor beta chains below, sequenced in a study of shared clonotypes between healthy human individuals. Here immunoSEQ multiplex PCR was the method, and the copy in TCRdb shows in-frame clones only, minus some. The profile shows 2 million or so clones, roughly 95% of them singletons. Sequencing used naive CD4+ T cells sorted from blood. The subset: CD45RA+ positively selected. All receptors come from a man between 18 and 35 years old in good health.

Comment on this clone: The sample contains more than one DNA sequence encoding this CDR3. V is TRBV30 and J is TRBJ1-1, with no clear D. V was trimmed by 1 base and J by 1 base, leaving 7 bases between them. This CDR3 contains 13 residues. Germline CDR1 GTSNPN, CDR2 SVGIG (reference sequence). The CDR3 DNA reads as TGTGCCTGGAGTGGACGGGCGAACACTGAAGCTTTCTTT. Translated: CAWSGRANTEAFF. Variable domain in full (rest from reference TRBV30 and TRBJ1-1): SQTIHQWPATLVQPVGSPLSLECTVEGTSNPNLYWYRQAAGRGLQLLFYSVGIGQISSEVPQNLSASRPQDRQFILSSKKLLLSDSGFYLCAWSGRANTEAFFGQGTRLTVV.

The V and J genes are TRBV7-2 and TRBJ2-1; 7 bases line up with TRBD2. The CDR3 extends over 15 amino acids. From germline, CDR1 is SGHTA and CDR2 FQGNSA. The V segment lost 6 bases and the J segment 8 bases; nucleotides outside the gene matches: 13. In DNA, the CDR3 is TGTGCCAGCAGTAGGGAGGGGAGCCGGAGGGATGAGCAGTTCTTC. This encodes CASSREGSRRDEQFF. The complete variable domain, with remaining parts taken from reference TRBV7-2 and TRBJ2-1, reads GAGVSQSPSNKVTEKGKDVELRCDPISGHTALYWYRQSLGQGLEFLIYFQGNSAPDKSGLPSDRFSAERTGGSVSTLTIQRTQQEDSAVYLCASSREGSRRDEQFFGPGTRLTVL.

The chain joins TRBV7-9 to TRBJ2-7, with D hard to call. Per the germline V gene, CDR1 is SEHNR and CDR2 is FQNEAQ (reference sequence). Trimming removed 5 bases at V and 4 bases at J, with 6 bases between. This CDR3 is 11 amino acids long. The CDR3 DNA sequence: TGTGCCAGCAGCCAATTATACGAGCAGTACTTC. It specifies CASSQLYEQYF.

The chain couples TRBV6-1 to TRBJ1-2; D may be TRBD1 (6 bases). The germline V and J ends were trimmed by 2 bases and 7 bases, with 14 bases remaining between them. Germline V gives CDR1 MNHNS, CDR2 SASEGT. This CDR3 region has 14 residues. The CDR3 here is CASSEQGGAFGYTF. CDR3 sequence (DNA): TGTGCCAGCAGTGAACAAGGGGGGGCATTTGGCTACACCTTC.

This chain joins TRBV6-4 and TRBJ2-3; no definite D call. Trimming left V 3 bases short and J 5 bases short, with 18 bases between. The CDR3 loop spans 16 amino acids. CDR1 and CDR2 from the germline V gene are MRHNA and SNTAGT. As DNA, the CDR3 is TGTGCCAGCAGTGAACAGTCTCCCCATACGTTAGATACGCAGTATTTT. This gives the protein CASSEQSPHTLDTQYF.

The CDR3 is CATSRDLGQPQHF. The DNA of the CDR3 is TGTGCCACCAGCAGAGATTTAGGTCAGCCCCAGCATTTT. The V and J genes are TRBV15 and TRBJ1-5; unclear D gene. CDR3 length: 13 amino acids. Trimming took 0 bases from V and 6 from J, leaving 6 bases between them. Per the germline V gene, CDR1 is LNHNV and CDR2 is YYDKDF (reference sequence).

The genes are TRBV7-9 and TRBJ2-1, with 8 bases matching TRBD2. CDR3 length equals 18 residues. After removal of 6 bases from V and 0 bases from J, the junction contained 13 bases not matched to a gene. Germline V gene lookup returns CDR1 SEHNR and CDR2 FQNEAQ (reference sequence). CDR3: CASRPLAGAVSSYNEQFF. The CDR3 nucleotides are TGTGCCAGCAGACCCCTAGCGGGTGCGGTAAGCTCCTACAATGAGCAGTTCTTC.

The CDR3 is CASSLARGPDTQYF. The CDR3 bases are TGTGCCAGCAGCTTAGCCCGGGGTCCAGATACGCAGTATTTT. The V call is TRBV11-2, the J call TRBJ2-3, with D possibly TRBD2 on 5 matching bases. CDR1 and CDR2 from the germline V gene are SGHAT and FQNNGV. The CDR3 contains 14 residues. V lost 1 base, J lost 4 bases, and 9 bases lay in between.

This chain links TRBV18 with TRBJ1-6; D ambiguous. Deletions cut 5 bases from V and 5 bases from J, with 16 bases between. The CDR3 has 16 amino acids. Per germline, CDR1 KGHSH and CDR2 LQKENI. The CDR3 sequence: CASSSSVQWNNSPLHF. The CDR3 bases are TGTGCCAGCTCATCCTCAGTACAGTGGAATAATTCACCCCTCCACTTT.

V is TRBV30 and J is TRBJ1-6; unclear D gene. Trimming removed 1 base from V and 9 bases from J, with 4 bases in between. The CDR3 consists of 11 residues. CDR1 and CDR2 from the germline V gene are GTSNPN and SVGIG (reference sequence). The CDR3, as DNA: TGTGCCTGGAGTGCCCCTTCACCCCTCCACTTT. This gives the protein CAWSAPSPLHF.

The chain is built from TRBV28 and TRBJ1-2, with D perhaps matching TRBD1 (6 bases). CDR3 length: 12 amino acids. Trimming cost V 6 bases and J 8 bases, with 13 bases left between them. Germline assignment: CDR1 MDHEN and CDR2 SYDVKM. Here the CDR3 reads CASRSGVEGYTF. DNA of the CDR3: TGTGCCAGCAGGTCAGGGGTAGAAGGCTACACCTTC.

This sequence joins TRBV6-5 and TRBJ1-2; tentative D call: TRBD1 (6 bases). Germline V gives CDR1 MNHEY, CDR2 SVGAGI. The length of the CDR3 is 13 residues. Trimming left V 10 bases short and J 0 bases short, with 12 bases between. CDR3 in DNA: TGTGCCATCCGGACAGCTACTAACTATGGCTACACCTTC. Protein: CAIRTATNYGYTF.

On this clone: A much larger clone sits a single nucleotide away, making a read error possible. The V and J genes are TRBV25-1 and TRBJ2-1; D not certain. This CDR3 region has 11 residues. The V end lost 5 bases, the J end lost 4 bases, and 3 bases lay between the germline ends. CDR1 is MGHDK, CDR2 SYGVNS, per germline. The CDR3 bases are TGTGCCAGCAGTTCTTACAATGAGCAGTTCTTC. Amino acid sequence: CASSSYNEQFF.

The chain joins TRBV27 to TRBJ2-7; 7 bases line up with TRBD1. CDR3 length: 14 amino acids. Germline V gene data show CDR1 as MNHEY and CDR2 as SMNVEV (reference sequence). With 3 bases clipped from V and 3 bases from J, the junction kept 5 bases outside the gene matches. The CDR3 protein is CASSFLTGSYEQYF. The DNA for the CDR3 is TGTGCCAGCAGTTTTCTGACAGGGAGCTACGAGCAGTACTTC.

The rearrangement links TRBV5-8 to TRBJ1-5; no reliable D call. Germline V CDR1 and CDR2: SGHTS, YDEGEE. The V gene lost 9 bases and the J gene lost 5 bases, with 18 bases spanning the gap. The CDR3 runs 14 residues. The DNA for the CDR3 is TGTGCCACCCGTCGGGCGGGTGGTGATCAGCCCCAGCATTTT. Residues: CATRRAGGDQPQHF.

The rearrangement links TRBV6-1 to TRBJ2-4, with D hard to call. Looked up from germline, CDR1 is MNHNS and CDR2 is SASEGT. CDR3 length: 16 amino acids. V dropped 3 bases and J dropped 0 bases, with 12 bases sitting between them. The CDR3 nucleotides are TGTGCCAGCAGTGACCGGCTTCTGAGAGCCAAAAACATTCAGTACTTC. Its translation: CASSDRLLRAKNIQYF.

The V and J genes are TRBV2 and TRBJ1-1; D gene uncertain. The CDR3 is made up of 12 amino acids. V lost 5 bases and J 4 bases, leaving 8 bases between the germline ends. Germline V CDR1 and CDR2: SNHLY, FYNNEI. The CDR3, as DNA: TGTGCCAGCAGTCTTAGGTCCACTGAAGCTTTCTTT. Translation gives CASSLRSTEAFF.

A remark on this clone: Other DNA variants within this sample encode the same CDR3. The rearrangement joins TRBV6-1 to TRBJ2-6; D is ambiguous. This CDR3 has 14 residues. V lost 2 bases and J lost 0, with 2 bases in between. Germline V gene lookup returns CDR1 MNHNS and CDR2 SASEGT. CDR3: CASSESSGANVLTF. The CDR3 coding sequence is TGTGCCAGCAGTGAAAGCTCTGGGGCCAACGTCCTGACTTTC.

The gene calls are TRBV11-1 and TRBJ1-4; 9 bases agree with TRBD1. The CDR3 spans 13 residues. Trimming at V came to 6 bases and at J to 7 bases, leaving 3 bases not matched to a gene. Germline values: CDR1 SGHAT, CDR2 FQDESV (reference sequence). CDR3 DNA sequence: TGTGCCAGCAGACGGACAGGGGTTGAAAAACTGTTTTTT. Protein sequence: CASRRTGVEKLFF.

V usage is TRBV5-1 and J usage is TRBJ2-3, with 15 bases aligning to TRBD2. Germline lookup yields CDR1 SGHRS and CDR2 YFSETQ. The ends lost 2 bases at V and 2 bases at J; junction bases unmatched: 6. CDR3 length: 18 residues. In DNA, the CDR3 is TGCGCCAGCAGCTTAGAGGGACTAGCGGGGGGCCTCACAGATACGCAGTATTTT. It codes for CASSLEGLAGGLTDTQYF.

The chain uses TRBV6-6 and TRBJ2-7; TRBD2 aligns across 10 bases. CDR1 and CDR2 (germline): MNHNY, SVGAGI (reference sequence). Trimming cost V 6 bases and J 2 bases; bases outside gene matches: 4. CDR3 length: 14 amino acids. This chain's CDR3 is CASRRLAGAYEQYF. CDR3 bases: TGTGCCAGCAGACGACTAGCGGGCGCCTACGAGCAGTACTTC.

This clone was seen a handful of times. The rearrangement links TRBV5-8 to TRBJ1-1; possible D gene TRBD1, 5 bases. V shed 3 bases and J shed 6 bases, with 15 bases lying between them. The length of the CDR3 is 14 residues. Germline V gene lookup returns CDR1 SGHTS and CDR2 YDEGEE. CDR3 amino acids: CASSSLQGMPEAFF. The DNA for the CDR3 is TGTGCCAGCAGCTCTCTTCAGGGTATGCCTGAAGCTTTCTTT.

The V and J genes are TRBV25-1 and TRBJ2-7; perhaps TRBD2 as D (5 bases). Germline V gene lookup returns CDR1 MGHDK and CDR2 SYGVNS. This CDR3 comprises 15 residues. Trimming left V 6 bases short and J 2 bases short, with 17 bases between. CDR3 coding DNA: TGTGCCAGCAGCGTACACCGGGGATTCACCTACGAGCAGTACTTC. Translating gives CASSVHRGFTYEQYF.

The chain combines TRBV7-6 with TRBJ2-7; the match to TRBD1 covers 10 bases. The CDR3 is made up of 13 amino acids. Germline V gene data show CDR1 as SGHVS and CDR2 as FNYEAQ. Trimming at V came to 9 bases and at J to 1 base, leaving 3 bases not matched to a gene. The DNA for the CDR3 is TGTGCCAGTCGGACAGGGGGTTCCTACGAGCAGTACTTC. This translates into CASRTGGSYEQYF.

On this clone itself: The sample carries other DNA sequences with the same CDR3. The chain is built from TRBV11-2 and TRBJ1-2; 8 bases align to TRBD1. There are 13 residues in the CDR3. The V and J ends lost 5 bases and 3 bases, in that order; junction bases with no gene match: 2. Germline V gives CDR1 SGHAT, CDR2 FQNNGV. CDR3 sequence: CASSLDRDYGYTF. The CDR3 DNA reads TGTGCCAGCAGCCTGGACAGGGACTATGGCTACACCTTC.

The chain carries TRBV9 and TRBJ2-7, with 9 nucleotides matching TRBD1. The CDR3 runs 15 residues. Germline values: CDR1 SGDLS, CDR2 YYNGEE. The trim removed 1 base at V and 6 bases at J, leaving 8 bases unmatched. The CDR3 here is CASSVIPGQGSEQYF. The CDR3 DNA reads TGTGCCAGCAGCGTAATTCCGGGACAGGGAAGCGAGCAGTACTTC. The full variable domain, with the rest looked up from reference TRBV9 and TRBJ2-7, is DSGVTQTPKHLITATGQRVTLRCSPRSGDLSVYWYQQSLDQGLQFLIQYYNGEERAKGNILERFSAQQFPDLHSELNLSSLELGDSALYFCASSVIPGQGSEQYFGPGTRLTVT.

This clone appeared once. The chain is built from TRBV2 and TRBJ1-2; possible D gene TRBD1, 5 bases. The germline V and J ends were trimmed by 5 bases and 8 bases, with 21 bases remaining between them. The CDR3 runs to 15 residues. Germline CDR1 reads SNHLY; CDR2 reads FYNNEI. CDR3 coding DNA: TGTGCCAGCAGTTTCCCCGGGGCCTCCCCACGGGGCTACACCTTC. This translates into CASSFPGASPRGYTF. Full variable domain (remainder filled in from reference TRBV2 and TRBJ1-2): EPEVTQTPSHQVTQMGQEVILRCVPISNHLYFYWYRQILGQKVEFLVSFYNNEISEKSEIFDDQFSVERPDGSNFTLKIRSTKLEDSAMYFCASSFPGASPRGYTFGSGTRLTVV.

The chain recombines TRBV6-5 with TRBJ1-5, with D perhaps matching TRBD1 (6 bases). The CDR3 consists of 15 residues. Germline CDR1 is MNHEY and CDR2 is SVGAGI. Trimming removed 7 bases from V and 0 bases from J, with 13 bases in between. CDR3 amino acids: CASTRTVTSNQPQHF. The CDR3 DNA follows: TGTGCCAGCACCAGGACAGTTACTAGCAATCAGCCCCAGCATTTT.

The CDR3 sequence: CASSPLSAQGNSPLHF. The CDR3 bases are TGTGCCAGCTCACCTCTCTCGGCACAGGGGAATTCACCCCTCCACTTT. The V gene is TRBV18, the J gene TRBJ1-6, with 7 bases identical to TRBD1. The V gene's germline CDR1 is KGHSH and CDR2 LQKENI. The ends lost 3 bases at V and 7 bases at J; junction bases unmatched: 9. This CDR3 region has 16 residues.

The chain couples TRBV12-5 to TRBJ2-2, with D uncertain. Germline values: CDR1 LGHNT, CDR2 FRNRAP. Trimming cost V 6 bases and J 5 bases, with 10 bases left between them. This CDR3 is 13 amino acids long. The CDR3 DNA follows: TGTGCTAGTGGGTCCCATTTTACCGGGGAGCTGTTTTTT. Amino acids: CASGSHFTGELFF.

The chain recombines TRBV18 with TRBJ2-7, with D tentatively TRBD1 (6 bases). With 3 bases removed from V and 2 bases from J, the gap between germline ends came to 17 bases. The CDR3 runs 16 residues. Germline lookup yields CDR1 KGHSH and CDR2 LQKENI. The CDR3 here is CASSPLATGETYEQYF. Written as DNA, the CDR3 is TGTGCCAGCTCACCTTTAGCGACAGGCGAAACCTACGAGCAGTACTTC.

This clone appeared once. The genes are TRBV27 and TRBJ1-6; D is ambiguous. Trimming cost V 4 bases and J 9 bases, with 13 bases left between them. This CDR3 spans 14 amino acids. CDR1 is MNHEY and CDR2 is SMNVEV in the germline V gene (reference sequence). The CDR3 region has the DNA TGTGCCAGCAGTTCCCGGGGAGTTCTTTCACCCCTCCACTTT. Its translation: CASSSRGVLSPLHF.